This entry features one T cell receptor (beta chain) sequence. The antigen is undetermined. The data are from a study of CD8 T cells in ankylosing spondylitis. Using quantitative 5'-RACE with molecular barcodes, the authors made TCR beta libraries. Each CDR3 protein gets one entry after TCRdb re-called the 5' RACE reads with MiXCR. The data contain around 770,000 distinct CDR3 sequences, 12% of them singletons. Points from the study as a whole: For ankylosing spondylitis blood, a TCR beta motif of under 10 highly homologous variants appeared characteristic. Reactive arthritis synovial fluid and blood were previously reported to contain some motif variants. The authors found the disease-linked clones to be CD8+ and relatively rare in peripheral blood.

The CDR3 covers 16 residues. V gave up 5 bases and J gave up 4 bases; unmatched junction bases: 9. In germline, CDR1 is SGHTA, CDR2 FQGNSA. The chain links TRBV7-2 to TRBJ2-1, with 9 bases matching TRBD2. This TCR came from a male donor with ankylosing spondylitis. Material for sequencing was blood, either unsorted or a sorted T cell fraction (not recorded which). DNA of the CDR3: TGTGCCAGCAGCCCCGGACTAGCGCGGAGGTACAATGAGCAGTTCTTC. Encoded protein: CASSPGLARRYNEQFF.